This record covers a single TCR beta chain. Germline V CDR1 and CDR2: LGHNA, YNFKEQ. The ends were cut back, 4 bases at V and 5 bases at J, with 17 bases in the middle. The CDR3 covers 16 residues. These data belong to a study of cytomegalovirus exposure and HLA in healthy donors. The PCR had 60 Vbeta and 13 Jbeta primers. Measured with immunoSEQ multiplex PCR; TCRdb has only the in-frame clones, and not every one. The sample data list around 40,000 clones. This receptor was identified in a man aged 30 to 45 in good health and CMV-seronegative. This rearrangement joins TRBV4-2 to TRBJ2-2; D is possibly TRBD1 (5 bases). Material: PBMCs. The CDR3 region is CASSPHPGQITGELFF. The CDR3 nucleotides are TGTGCCAGCAGCCCCCATCCCGGACAAATAACCGGGGAGCTGTTTTTT.